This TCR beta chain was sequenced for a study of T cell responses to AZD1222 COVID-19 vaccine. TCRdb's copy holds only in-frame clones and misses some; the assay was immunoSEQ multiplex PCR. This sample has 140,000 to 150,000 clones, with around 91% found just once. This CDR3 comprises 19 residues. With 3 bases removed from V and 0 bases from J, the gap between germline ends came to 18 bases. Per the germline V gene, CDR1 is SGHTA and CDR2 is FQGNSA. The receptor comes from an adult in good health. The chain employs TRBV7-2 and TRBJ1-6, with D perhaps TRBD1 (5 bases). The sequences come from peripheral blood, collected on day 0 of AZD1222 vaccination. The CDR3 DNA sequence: TGTGCCAGCAGCTTCGACAGAAATATTTCGAGCTCCTATAATTCACCCCTCCACTTT. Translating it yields CASSFDRNISSSYNSPLHF.